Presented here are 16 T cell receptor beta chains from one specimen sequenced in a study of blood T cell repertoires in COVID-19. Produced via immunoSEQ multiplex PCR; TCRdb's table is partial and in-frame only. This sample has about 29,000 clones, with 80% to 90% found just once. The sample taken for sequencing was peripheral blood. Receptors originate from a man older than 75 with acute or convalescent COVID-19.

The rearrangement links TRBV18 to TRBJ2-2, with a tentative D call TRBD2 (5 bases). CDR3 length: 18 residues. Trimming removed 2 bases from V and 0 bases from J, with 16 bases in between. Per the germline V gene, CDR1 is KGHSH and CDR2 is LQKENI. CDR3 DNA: TGTGCCAGCTCACCATCCTACAGCGGATTATCGAACACCGGGGAGCTGTTTTTT. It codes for CASSPSYSGLSNTGELFF. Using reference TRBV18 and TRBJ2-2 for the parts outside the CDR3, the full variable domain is NAGVMQNPRHLVRRRGQEARLRCSPMKGHSHVYWYRQLPEEGLKFMVYLQKENIIDESGMPKERFSAEFPKEGPSILRIQQVVRGDSAAYFCASSPSYSGLSNTGELFFGEGSRLTVL.

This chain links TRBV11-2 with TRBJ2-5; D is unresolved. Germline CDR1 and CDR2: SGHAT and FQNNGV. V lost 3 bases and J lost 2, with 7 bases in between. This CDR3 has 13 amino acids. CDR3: CASSLRLQETQYF. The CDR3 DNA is TGTGCCAGCAGCTTGAGGCTGCAAGAGACCCAGTACTTC.

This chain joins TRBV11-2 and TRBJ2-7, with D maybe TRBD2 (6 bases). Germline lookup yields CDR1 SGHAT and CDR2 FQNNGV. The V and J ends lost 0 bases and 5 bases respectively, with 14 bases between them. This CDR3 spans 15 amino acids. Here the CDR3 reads CASSLEGGGSHEQYF. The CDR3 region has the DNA TGTGCCAGCAGCTTAGAGGGGGGAGGTTCCCACGAGCAGTACTTC.

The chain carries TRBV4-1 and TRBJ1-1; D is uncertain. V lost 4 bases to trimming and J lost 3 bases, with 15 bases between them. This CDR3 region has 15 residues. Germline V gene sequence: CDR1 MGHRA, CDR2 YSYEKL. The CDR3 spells CASSLRTKVDTEAFF. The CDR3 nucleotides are TGCGCCAGCAGCCTACGGACTAAGGTGGACACTGAAGCTTTCTTT.

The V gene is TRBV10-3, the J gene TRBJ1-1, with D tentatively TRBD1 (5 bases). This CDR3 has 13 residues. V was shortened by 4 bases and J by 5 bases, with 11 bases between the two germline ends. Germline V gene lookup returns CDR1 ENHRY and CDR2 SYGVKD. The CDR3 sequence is CAISGQLGTEAFF. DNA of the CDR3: TGTGCCATCAGTGGACAGTTGGGGACTGAAGCTTTCTTT.

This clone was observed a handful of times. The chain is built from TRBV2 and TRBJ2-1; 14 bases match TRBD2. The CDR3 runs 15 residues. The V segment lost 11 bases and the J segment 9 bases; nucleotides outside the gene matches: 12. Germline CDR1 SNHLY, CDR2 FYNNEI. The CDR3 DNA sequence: TGTGCCTCCCGACTAGCGGGGGGGCGAAGAAGTGAGCAGTTCTTC. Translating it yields CASRLAGGRRSEQFF.

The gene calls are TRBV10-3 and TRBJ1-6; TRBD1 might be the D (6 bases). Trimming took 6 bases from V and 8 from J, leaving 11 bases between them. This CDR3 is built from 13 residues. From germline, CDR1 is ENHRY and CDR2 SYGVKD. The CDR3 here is CAIRGQAYSPLHF. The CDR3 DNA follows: TGTGCCATCAGGGGACAAGCGTATTCACCCCTCCACTTT.

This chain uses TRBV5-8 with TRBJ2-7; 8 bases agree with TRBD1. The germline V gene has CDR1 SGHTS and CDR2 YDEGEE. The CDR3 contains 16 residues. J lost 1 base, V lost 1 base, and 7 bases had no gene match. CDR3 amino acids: CASSLSFGTGSYEQYF. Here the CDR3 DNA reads TGTGCCAGCAGCTTGTCCTTTGGGACAGGATCCTACGAGCAGTACTTC.

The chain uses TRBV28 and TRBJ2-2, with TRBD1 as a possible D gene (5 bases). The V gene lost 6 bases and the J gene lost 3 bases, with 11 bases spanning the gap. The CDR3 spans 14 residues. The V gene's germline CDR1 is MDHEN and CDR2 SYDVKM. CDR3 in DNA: TGTGCCAGCAGCCCCAGGGCGGACACCGGGGAGCTGTTTTTT. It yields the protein CASSPRADTGELFF.

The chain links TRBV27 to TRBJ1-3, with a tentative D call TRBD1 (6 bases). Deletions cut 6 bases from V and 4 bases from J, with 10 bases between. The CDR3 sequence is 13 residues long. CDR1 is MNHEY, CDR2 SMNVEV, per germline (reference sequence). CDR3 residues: CASRFTGGNTIYF. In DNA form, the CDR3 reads TGTGCCAGCAGATTTACAGGGGGAAACACCATATATTTT.

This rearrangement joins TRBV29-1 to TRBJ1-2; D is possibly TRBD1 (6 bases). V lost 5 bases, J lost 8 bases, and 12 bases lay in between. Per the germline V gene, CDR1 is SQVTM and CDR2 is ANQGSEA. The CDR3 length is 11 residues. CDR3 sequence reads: CSVSRGEGYTF. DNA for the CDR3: TGCAGCGTTAGCAGGGGAGAGGGCTACACCTTC.

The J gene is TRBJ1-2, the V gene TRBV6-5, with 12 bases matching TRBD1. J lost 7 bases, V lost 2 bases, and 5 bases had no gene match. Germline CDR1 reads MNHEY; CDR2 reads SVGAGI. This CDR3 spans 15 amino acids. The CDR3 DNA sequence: TGTGCCAGCAGTTACGGGACAGGGGGCGGGGCTGGCTACACCTTC. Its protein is CASSYGTGGGAGYTF.

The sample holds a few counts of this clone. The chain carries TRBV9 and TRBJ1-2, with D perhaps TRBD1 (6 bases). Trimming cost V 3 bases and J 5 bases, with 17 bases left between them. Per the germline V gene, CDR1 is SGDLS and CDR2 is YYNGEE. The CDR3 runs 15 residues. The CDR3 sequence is CASSASADRSYGYTF. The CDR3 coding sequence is TGTGCCAGCAGCGCTAGTGCAGACAGGTCATATGGCTACACCTTC.

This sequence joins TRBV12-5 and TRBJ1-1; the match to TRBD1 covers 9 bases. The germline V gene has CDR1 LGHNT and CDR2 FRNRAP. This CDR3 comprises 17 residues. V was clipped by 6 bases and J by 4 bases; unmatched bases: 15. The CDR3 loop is CASGLTYRGQVVTEAFF. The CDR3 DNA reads TGTGCTAGTGGCTTAACATACAGGGGGCAGGTGGTCACTGAAGCTTTCTTT.

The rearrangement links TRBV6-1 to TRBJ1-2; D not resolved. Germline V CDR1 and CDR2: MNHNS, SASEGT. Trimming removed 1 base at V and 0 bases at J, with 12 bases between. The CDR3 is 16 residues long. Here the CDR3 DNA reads TGTGCCAGCAGTGAAGTGAAGGGAGGTTCTAACTATGGCTACACCTTC. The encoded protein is CASSEVKGGSNYGYTF.

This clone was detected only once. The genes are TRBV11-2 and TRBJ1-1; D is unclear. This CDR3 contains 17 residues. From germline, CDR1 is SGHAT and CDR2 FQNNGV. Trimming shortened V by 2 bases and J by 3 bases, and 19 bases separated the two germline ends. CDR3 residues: CASSLPGEGGMYTEAFF. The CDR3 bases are TGTGCCAGCAGCTTACCGGGCGAGGGAGGGATGTACACTGAAGCTTTCTTT.